The 28 T cell receptor beta chains presented below share a single source sample, sequenced in a study of blood T cell repertoires in COVID-19. Assay used: immunoSEQ multiplex PCR; TCRdb lists only in-frame clones, some missing. The sample yields about 63,000 clones, 75% to 80% seen once. Sequencing was done on a sample of peripheral blood. The source of these receptors is a woman aged 80 or over with acute or convalescent COVID-19.

The chain has TRBV6-1 and TRBJ1-2; possibly TRBD1 for D (6 bases). With 0 bases removed from V and 0 bases from J, the gap between germline ends came to 14 bases. CDR1 is MNHNS, CDR2 SASEGT, per germline. This CDR3 comprises 17 residues. The CDR3 nucleotides read TGTGCCAGCAGTGAAGCGCTCGGGACACTAACTAACTATGGCTACACCTTC. Translating it yields CASSEALGTLTNYGYTF.

J is TRBJ2-5 and V is TRBV5-1; TRBD1 aligns across 9 bases. The length of the CDR3 is 15 residues. Germline V gene sequence: CDR1 SGHRS, CDR2 YFSETQ. Germline trimming cut 4 bases from V and 4 bases from J; bases unmatched to any gene: 8. Here the CDR3 reads CASSPQQGASETQYF. For the CDR3, the DNA is TGCGCCAGCAGCCCTCAACAGGGGGCTTCAGAGACCCAGTACTTC.

The chain uses TRBV11-3 and TRBJ2-5; TRBD2 aligns across 9 bases. CDR1 is SGHNT, CDR2 YENEEA, per germline. There are 17 residues in the CDR3. Losses at the gene ends were 5 bases for V and 5 bases for J; bases not matched to a gene: 15. The CDR3, as DNA: TGTGCCAGCAGCCCGAGGACGGGGGCGGGAGGGCCGGAGACCCAGTACTTC. As protein: CASSPRTGAGGPETQYF.

V usage is TRBV6-5 and J usage is TRBJ1-2, with 9 bases aligning to TRBD1. The CDR3 is made up of 13 amino acids. V was clipped by 7 bases and J by 6 bases; unmatched bases: 6. In germline, CDR1 is MNHEY, CDR2 SVGAGI. The CDR3 nucleotides are TGTGCCAGCAACAGACAGGGGGAACATGGCTACACCTTC. As protein: CASNRQGEHGYTF.

This chain links TRBV6-5 with TRBJ1-1; the match to TRBD1 covers 7 bases. The CDR3 spans 14 residues. Trimming took 6 bases from V and 10 from J; bases not matched to a gene: 14. Germline V gene data show CDR1 as MNHEY and CDR2 as SVGAGI. In nucleotides, the CDR3 is TGTGCCAGCAGCTCTCTGGACAGGAGCCCTGCAGCTTTCTTT. Amino acids: CASSSLDRSPAAFF.

V and J are TRBV4-3 and TRBJ1-5; D is unclear. The CDR3 contains 15 residues. V lost 0 bases, J lost 0 bases, and 6 bases lay in between. Germline values: CDR1 LGHNA, CDR2 YSLEER. The chain's CDR3 is CASSQEPSSNQPQHF. In DNA, the CDR3 is TGCGCCAGCAGCCAAGAACCGAGTAGCAATCAGCCCCAGCATTTT.

The chain joins TRBV27 to TRBJ2-3; 11 bases fit TRBD1. Germline V gene data show CDR1 as MNHEY and CDR2 as SMNVEV (reference sequence). The CDR3 runs 16 residues. Losses at the gene ends were 5 bases for V and 4 bases for J; bases not matched to a gene: 8. The CDR3 nucleotides are TGTGCCAGCAGTCCAAGGACAGGGGGCTTCGCAGATACGCAGTATTTT. Protein: CASSPRTGGFADTQYF.

The chain has TRBV28 and TRBJ1-1; TRBD1 agrees at 9 bases. This CDR3 is built from 16 residues. Germline assignment: CDR1 MDHEN and CDR2 SYDVKM. Trimming cost V 2 bases and J 7 bases; bases outside gene matches: 11. The CDR3 sequence: CASSLPEYRGRIEAFF. The CDR3 DNA sequence: TGTGCCAGCAGTTTACCCGAATACAGGGGGCGAATTGAAGCTTTCTTT.

J is TRBJ2-2 and V is TRBV9; D is unclear. Germline CDR1 reads SGDLS; CDR2 reads YYNGEE. Trimming left V 6 bases short and J 0 bases short, with 12 bases between. This CDR3 has 15 residues. In DNA, the CDR3 is TGTGCCAGCACCCAGGCCCGAACGAACACCGGGGAGCTGTTTTTT. It yields the protein CASTQARTNTGELFF.

The chain has TRBV19 and TRBJ2-1; 8 bases map to TRBD1. The CDR3 consists of 15 residues. Per the germline V gene, CDR1 is LNHDA and CDR2 is SQIVND (reference sequence). Unmatched junction bases numbered 8, after V lost 6 bases and J lost 4 bases. The CDR3 reads CASSATGGMYNEQFF. DNA for the CDR3: TGTGCCAGTAGCGCCACAGGGGGGATGTACAATGAGCAGTTCTTC.

This CDR3 is CASSLNRYQPQHF. CDR3 bases: TGTGCCAGTAGTTTGAACAGGTACCAGCCCCAGCATTTT. J is TRBJ1-5 and V is TRBV19, with a weak D call TRBD1 (5 bases). Germline-derived CDR1 and CDR2 are LNHDA and SQIVND (reference sequence). This CDR3 has 13 residues. Trimming cost V 5 bases and J 7 bases, with 12 bases left between them.

J is TRBJ2-6 and V is TRBV28; maybe TRBD1 (5 bases). The CDR3 runs 18 residues. From germline, CDR1 is MDHEN and CDR2 SYDVKM. V was cut by 2 bases and J by 0 bases, with 14 bases left in between. CDR3 protein: CASSLPPQESSGANVLTF. CDR3 nucleotide sequence: TGTGCCAGCAGTTTACCCCCACAGGAGAGCTCTGGGGCCAACGTCCTGACTTTC.

The genes are TRBV27 and TRBJ2-1; D is undetermined. V gave up 3 bases and J gave up 2 bases, with 5 bases separating them. The CDR3 contains 13 residues. Germline assignment: CDR1 MNHEY and CDR2 SMNVEV (reference sequence). This chain's CDR3 is CASSFDTYNEQFF. The CDR3 DNA reads TGTGCCAGCAGTTTCGACACCTACAATGAGCAGTTCTTC.

V and J are TRBV5-5 and TRBJ1-6; the match to TRBD1 covers 7 bases. The CDR3 totals 17 residues. The V gene's germline CDR1 is SGHKS and CDR2 YYEKEE (reference sequence). J was trimmed by 2 bases and V by 2 bases; bases with no gene match: 7. Here the CDR3 DNA reads TGTGCCAGCAGCTTTCCGGGCAGGGGGACCTATAATTCACCCCTCCACTTT. Encoded protein: CASSFPGRGTYNSPLHF.

The chain links TRBV9 to TRBJ2-5, with 7 bases that match TRBD2. Germline V gene lookup returns CDR1 SGDLS and CDR2 YYNGEE. The CDR3 spans 14 residues. The V and J ends lost 0 bases and 4 bases, in that order; junction bases with no gene match: 3. Here the CDR3 DNA reads TGTGCCAGCAGCGTAGAGATAGCGGGAGAGACCCAGTACTTC. Translated, it gives CASSVEIAGETQYF.

This clone appeared a single time. The V gene is TRBV5-1, the J gene TRBJ1-3, with TRBD1 identical over 8 bases. Trimming at V came to 1 base and at J to 4 bases, leaving 4 bases not matched to a gene. Per germline, CDR1 SGHRS and CDR2 YFSETQ. The CDR3 extends over 15 amino acids. In DNA form, the CDR3 reads TGCGCCAGCAGCTTGACGACAGGGGCAGGAAACACCATATATTTT. This gives the protein CASSLTTGAGNTIYF.

The gene calls are TRBV28 and TRBJ2-1; 9 bases are shared with TRBD2. Germline-derived CDR1 and CDR2 are MDHEN and SYDVKM. V lost 5 bases, J lost 7 bases, and 15 bases stayed unmatched. CDR3 length: 17 amino acids. CDR3 sequence (DNA): TGTGCCAGCAGTGCCTCTTGGTTAGCGGGAGTGAGGAATGAGCAGTTCTTC. Translation: CASSASWLAGVRNEQFF.

J is TRBJ1-5 and V is TRBV5-1; D is ambiguous. Trimming pared 4 bases from V and 7 bases from J, leaving 12 bases between. CDR3 length: 13 amino acids. Looked up from germline, CDR1 is SGHRS and CDR2 is YFSETQ. CDR3 sequence: CASSLVAGQPQHF. The CDR3 DNA reads TGCGCCAGCAGCCTGGTGGCCGGGCAGCCCCAGCATTTT.

There are many counts of this clone. V is TRBV9 and J is TRBJ2-1; TRBD2 aligns across 8 bases. Germline values: CDR1 SGDLS, CDR2 YYNGEE. The CDR3 has 16 amino acids. Trimming took 4 bases from V and 12 from J; bases not matched to a gene: 18. This CDR3 reads CASSSSTGAGGLGQFF. The CDR3 DNA reads as TGTGCCAGCAGCTCCTCGACTGGTGCGGGGGGCCTTGGGCAGTTCTTC.

The chain links TRBV28 to TRBJ2-1; 15 bases map to TRBD2. Germline V gene lookup returns CDR1 MDHEN and CDR2 SYDVKM. This CDR3 has 14 residues. The J segment lost 8 bases and the V segment lost 5 bases, leaving 1 base of the junction unmatched. As DNA, the CDR3 is TGTGCCAGCAGTAGGACTAGCGGGAGGGATGAGCAGTTCTTC. Its protein is CASSRTSGRDEQFF.

V gene TRBV28 combines with J gene TRBJ1-2, with D perhaps matching TRBD1 (5 bases). Germline loops: CDR1 MDHEN, CDR2 SYDVKM. The CDR3 extends over 15 amino acids. Trimming left V 6 bases short and J 2 bases short, with 16 bases between. In DNA, the CDR3 is TGTGCCAGCAGCCTCCCGGGGGACTACAACTATGGCTACACCTTC. It encodes CASSLPGDYNYGYTF.

The gene calls are TRBV5-5 and TRBJ2-5; no clear D. V was pared by 2 bases and J by 9 bases, with 17 bases between. This CDR3 has 14 residues. Germline loops: CDR1 SGHKS, CDR2 YYEKEE (reference sequence). This CDR3 is CASSLGATKAAQYF. The CDR3 nucleotides read TGTGCCAGCAGCTTAGGCGCCACTAAGGCGGCCCAGTACTTC.

The CDR3 reads CAISITGFSEQYF. For the CDR3, the DNA is TGTGCCATCAGTATTACAGGGTTCAGCGAGCAGTACTTC. The chain joins TRBV10-3 to TRBJ2-7, with D maybe TRBD1 (6 bases). Germline V lookup: CDR1 ENHRY, CDR2 SYGVKD. The CDR3 sequence is 13 residues long. Trimming left V 5 bases short and J 6 bases short, with 14 bases between.

This clone was seen repeatedly, ten times or more. The V and J genes are TRBV5-6 and TRBJ1-2; perhaps TRBD1 as D (5 bases). The CDR3 is 11 residues long. Germline-derived CDR1 and CDR2 are SGHDT and YYEEEE. V was pared by 5 bases and J by 8 bases, with 10 bases between. The CDR3 bases are TGTGCCAGCAGGCCAGGGTTGGGCTACACCTTC. This translates into CASRPGLGYTF. The variable domain in full, with the rest retrieved from reference TRBV5-6 and TRBJ1-2, is DAGVTQSPTHLIKTRGQQVTLRCSPKSGHDTVSWYQQALGQGPQFIFQYYEEEERQRGNFPDRFSGHQFPNYSSELNVNALLLGDSALYLCASRPGLGYTFGSGTRLTVV.

For the CDR3, the DNA is TGCAGCGTTGAAGATCTCCGACGGGTGGGCTATGGCTACACCTTC. Protein sequence: CSVEDLRRVGYGYTF. J is TRBJ1-2 and V is TRBV29-1, with D uncertain. Germline CDR1 and CDR2: SQVTM and ANQGSEA. V dropped 0 bases and J dropped 4 bases, with 15 bases sitting between them. CDR3 length: 15 amino acids.

The J gene is TRBJ2-7, the V gene TRBV25-1, with 7 bases fitting TRBD2. The CDR3 is made up of 15 amino acids. The V gene's germline CDR1 is MGHDK and CDR2 SYGVNS. With V trimmed by 4 bases and J by 2 bases, 8 bases remained unmatched. The CDR3 loop reads CASSGGGSDPYEQYF. The CDR3 region has the DNA TGTGCCAGCAGTGGGGGGGGGTCGGACCCCTACGAGCAGTACTTC.

Only a few counts were recorded for this clone. This chain uses TRBV2 with TRBJ2-2; 7 bases agree with TRBD1. The junction had 5 bases not matched to a gene; V was cut back by 7 bases and J by 6 bases. The germline V gene has CDR1 SNHLY and CDR2 FYNNEI. The CDR3 runs 13 residues. The CDR3 region is CASMSQGAGELFF. CDR3 nucleotide sequence: TGTGCCAGCATGTCTCAGGGGGCCGGGGAGCTGTTTTTT.

V and J are TRBV27 and TRBJ2-7; 12 bases are a match to TRBD2. The germline V gene encodes CDR1 MNHEY and CDR2 SMNVEV (reference sequence). V shed 5 bases and J 1 base; nucleotides not matched to a gene: 6. The CDR3 is 16 amino acids. The CDR3 protein is CASSRRLAGASYEQYF. The CDR3 DNA sequence: TGTGCCAGCAGTCGCAGACTAGCGGGGGCTTCCTACGAGCAGTACTTC.